The 19 T cell receptor beta chains reported below all come from one sample, sequenced in a study of T-cell reconstitution after alpha-beta-depleted transplantation in children. For TCRbeta, the library was prepared with unique molecular identifiers. TCRdb reprocessed the PCR reads with MiXCR, giving one entry per CDR3 protein. The sample gives about a million distinct CDR3 sequences, 25% to 30% of which show up once; about 28% is in the top ten. This sample comprised PBMCs, mostly from graft donor cells, obtained 360 days after TCRalphabeta/CD19-depleted stem cell transplant. All receptors derive from a boy less than two years old who had a stem cell transplant for SCID, so the T cells may come from the graft donor.

This CDR3 reads CASSAWGATNEKLFF. Written as DNA, the CDR3 is TGTGCCAGCAGCGCCTGGGGGGCAACTAATGAAAAACTGTTTTTT. The chain uses TRBV11-2 and TRBJ1-4; D might be TRBD1 (5 bases). This CDR3 is 15 amino acids long. Germline CDR1 is SGHAT and CDR2 is FQNNGV. Trimming took 5 bases from V and 0 from J, leaving 10 bases between them. Full variable domain (missing parts from reference TRBV11-2 and TRBJ1-4): EAGVAQSPRYKIIEKRQSVAFWCNPISGHATLYWYQQILGQGPKLLIQFQNNGVVDDSQLPKDRFSAERLKGVDSTLKIQPAKLEDSAVYLCASSAWGATNEKLFFGSGTQLSVL.

This clonotype was found a few times. The chain is built from TRBV5-6 and TRBJ2-3, with D possibly matching TRBD1 (6 bases). The CDR3 has 16 residues. The germline V gene has CDR1 SGHDT and CDR2 YYEEEE. Trimming left V 0 bases short and J 1 base short, with 12 bases between. In DNA, the CDR3 is TGTGCCAGCAGCTTGGAATGGGGGCCCCGCACAGATACGCAGTATTTT. Its protein is CASSLEWGPRTDTQYF.

The genes are TRBV20-1 and TRBJ2-5; D is possibly TRBD2 (5 bases). Germline values: CDR1 DFQATT, CDR2 SNEGSKA (reference sequence). V dropped 4 bases and J dropped 2 bases, with 11 bases sitting between them. The CDR3 sequence is 13 residues long. The CDR3 loop reads CSAIPGKQETQYF. Here the CDR3 DNA reads TGCAGTGCTATCCCCGGGAAGCAAGAGACCCAGTACTTC.

This chain uses TRBV20-1 with TRBJ1-5; the D is unclear. V dropped 2 bases and J dropped 0 bases, with 8 bases sitting between them. The CDR3 is 14 residues long. CDR1 and CDR2 from the germline V gene are DFQATT and SNEGSKA (reference sequence). The CDR3 DNA follows: TGCAGTGCTAGACCAGGTTCTAGCAATCAGCCCCAGCATTTT. It encodes CSARPGSSNQPQHF.

The V call is TRBV6-1, the J call TRBJ1-3; D is ambiguous. V was cut by 5 bases and J by 0 bases, with 8 bases left in between. CDR1 is MNHNS and CDR2 is SASEGT in the germline V gene. The CDR3 totals 14 residues. CDR3 coding DNA: TGTGCCAGCAGTCCTGACTTCTCTGGAAACACCATATATTTT. Translated: CASSPDFSGNTIYF.

The gene calls are TRBV3-1 and TRBJ2-5; weak D call: TRBD2 (5 bases). CDR1 and CDR2 (germline): LGHDT, YNNKEL (reference sequence). The V end lost 3 bases, the J end lost 9 bases, and 14 bases lay between the germline ends. The CDR3 length is 13 residues. The CDR3 protein is CASSQGVPSPQYF. The DNA of the CDR3 is TGTGCCAGCAGCCAGGGAGTCCCTAGTCCCCAGTACTTC.

This clonotype has ten or more counts. The chain joins TRBV4-2 to TRBJ1-5; D unclear. CDR3 length equals 13 residues. In germline, CDR1 is LGHNA, CDR2 YNFKEQ. V shed 0 bases and J shed 4 bases, with 4 bases lying between them. The CDR3 region is CASSQEVNQPQHF. In nucleotides, the CDR3 is TGTGCCAGCAGCCAAGAAGTAAATCAGCCCCAGCATTTT.

The chain recombines TRBV20-1 with TRBJ1-2, with unresolved D. V dropped 6 bases and J dropped 2 bases, with 10 bases sitting between them. This CDR3 region has 12 residues. Germline assignment: CDR1 DFQATT and CDR2 SNEGSKA (reference sequence). The CDR3 DNA reads as TGCAGTGCCCCGATCTCAAACTATGGCTACACCTTC. Translation gives CSAPISNYGYTF.

This clonotype was observed a handful of times. The CDR3 here is CASSLGDGDTQYF. CDR3 DNA sequence: TGTGCCAGCAGCTTAGGTGACGGGGATACGCAGTATTTT. V and J are TRBV7-6 and TRBJ2-3; no clear D gene. The CDR3 consists of 13 residues. Germline CDR1 SGHVS, CDR2 FNYEAQ. Deletions cut 1 base from V and 6 bases from J, with 8 bases between.

The sample holds a few counts of this clonotype. This sequence joins TRBV18 and TRBJ2-7; 7 bases agree with TRBD2. Germline-derived CDR1 and CDR2 are KGHSH and LQKENI. The length of the CDR3 is 14 residues. Losses at the gene ends were 4 bases for V and 3 bases for J; bases not matched to a gene: 6. CDR3 in DNA: TGTGCCAGCTCACGGGAGGGGCTGAACTACGAGCAGTACTTC. Residues: CASSREGLNYEQYF.

This clonotype showed up just a few times. The chain carries TRBV20-1 and TRBJ1-1; the D is unclear. Trimming pared 1 base from V and 1 base from J, leaving 16 bases between. Looked up from germline, CDR1 is DFQATT and CDR2 is SNEGSKA (reference sequence). The CDR3 runs to 16 residues. The DNA for the CDR3 is TGCAGTGCTAGAGCCCCCCGAGGAAGGAAGAACACTGAAGCTTTCTTT. It translates to CSARAPRGRKNTEAFF.

This chain uses TRBV12-3 or TRBV12-4 with TRBJ1-5, with 10 bases that match TRBD1. There are 15 residues in the CDR3. V was clipped by 5 bases and J by 7 bases; unmatched bases: 8. CDR3 in amino acids: CASSEWDRGRQPQHF. DNA for the CDR3: TGTGCCAGCAGTGAGTGGGACAGGGGTAGGCAGCCCCAGCATTTT.

This clonotype came up a few times. The chain joins TRBV6-6 to TRBJ2-5; D unresolved. The V and J ends lost 9 bases and 4 bases respectively, with 12 bases between them. CDR3 length: 12 residues. The germline V gene has CDR1 MNHNY and CDR2 SVGAGI (reference sequence). The CDR3 region is CASTLGGETQYF. As DNA, the CDR3 is TGTGCCAGTACGTTGGGTGGAGAGACCCAGTACTTC.

The chain recombines TRBV4-1 with TRBJ2-1; D is possibly TRBD1 (8 bases). The germline V gene encodes CDR1 MGHRA and CDR2 YSYEKL. The CDR3 length is 15 residues. Trimming left V 3 bases short and J 7 bases short, with 16 bases between. The CDR3 is CASSHVDRGGNEQFF. The DNA of the CDR3 is TGCGCCAGCAGCCACGTCGACAGGGGAGGGAATGAGCAGTTCTTC.

The chain recombines TRBV5-1 with TRBJ2-3; the match to TRBD2 covers 9 bases. Per the germline V gene, CDR1 is SGHRS and CDR2 is YFSETQ. The CDR3 totals 17 residues. Germline trimming cut 3 bases from V and 0 bases from J; bases unmatched to any gene: 8. CDR3 sequence: CASSYTSGLASTDTQYF. The CDR3, as DNA: TGCGCCAGCAGCTACACTAGCGGGCTTGCTAGCACAGATACGCAGTATTTT.

This clonotype has more than one count but fewer than ten. The chain employs TRBV3-1 and TRBJ1-2; perhaps TRBD1 as D (6 bases). V was shortened by 6 bases and J by 5 bases, with 19 bases between the two germline ends. CDR3 length: 15 residues. Germline V gives CDR1 LGHDT, CDR2 YNNKEL (reference sequence). The CDR3: CASSRVTGNPYGYTF. The CDR3 DNA reads TGTGCCAGCAGTCGAGTGACAGGAAACCCTTATGGCTACACCTTC.

This clonotype was seen more than once but under ten times. J is TRBJ2-3 and V is TRBV9; 8 bases align to TRBD2. The ends lost 3 bases at V and 2 bases at J; junction bases unmatched: 2. CDR1 is SGDLS and CDR2 is YYNGEE in the germline V gene. CDR3 length: 14 residues. The CDR3 reads CASSAGGNTDTQYF. CDR3 sequence (DNA): TGTGCCAGCAGCGCGGGGGGGAACACAGATACGCAGTATTTT.

There are a few counts of this clonotype. The chain combines TRBV2 with TRBJ2-5, with TRBD2 matching 7 bases. Germline-derived CDR1 and CDR2 are SNHLY and FYNNEI. Trimming took 6 bases from V and 5 from J; bases not matched to a gene: 9. CDR3 length equals 14 residues. CDR3 bases: TGTGCCAGCAGACCGGGACTACAAAGGGAGACCCAGTACTTC. Residues: CASRPGLQRETQYF.

The CDR3 here is CASSERQLPRNTIYF. Written as DNA, the CDR3 is TGTGCCAGCAGTGAAAGGCAACTACCCCGAAACACCATATATTTT. The genes are TRBV2 and TRBJ1-3; the D is unclear. V was clipped by 2 bases and J by 5 bases, with 13 bases between them. Germline V gene data show CDR1 as SNHLY and CDR2 as FYNNEI. This CDR3 spans 15 amino acids. Supplemented by reference TRBV2 and TRBJ1-3, the full variable domain reads EPEVTQTPSHQVTQMGQEVILRCVPISNHLYFYWYRQILGQKVEFLVSFYNNEISEKSEIFDDQFSVERPDGSNFTLKIRSTKLEDSAMYFCASSERQLPRNTIYFGEGSWLTVV.